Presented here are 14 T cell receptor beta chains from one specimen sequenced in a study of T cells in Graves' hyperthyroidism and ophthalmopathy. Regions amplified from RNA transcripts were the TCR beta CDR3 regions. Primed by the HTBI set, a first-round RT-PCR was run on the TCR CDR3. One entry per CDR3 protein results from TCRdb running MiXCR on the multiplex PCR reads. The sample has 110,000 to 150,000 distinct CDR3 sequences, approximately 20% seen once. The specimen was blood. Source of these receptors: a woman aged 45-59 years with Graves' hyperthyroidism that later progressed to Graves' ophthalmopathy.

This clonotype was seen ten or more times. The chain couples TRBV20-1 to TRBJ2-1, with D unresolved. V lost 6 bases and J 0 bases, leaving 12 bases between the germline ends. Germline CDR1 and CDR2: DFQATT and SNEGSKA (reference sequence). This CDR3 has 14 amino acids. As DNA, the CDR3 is TGCAGTGCGATCCGTATGGGCTCCTACAATGAGCAGTTCTTC. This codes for CSAIRMGSYNEQFF.

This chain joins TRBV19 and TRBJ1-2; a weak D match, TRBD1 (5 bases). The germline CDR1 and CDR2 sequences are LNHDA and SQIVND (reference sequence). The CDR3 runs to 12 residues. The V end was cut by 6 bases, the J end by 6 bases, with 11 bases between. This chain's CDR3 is CASSRRDDGYTF. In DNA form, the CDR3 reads TGTGCCAGTAGCCGCCGGGACGATGGCTACACCTTC.

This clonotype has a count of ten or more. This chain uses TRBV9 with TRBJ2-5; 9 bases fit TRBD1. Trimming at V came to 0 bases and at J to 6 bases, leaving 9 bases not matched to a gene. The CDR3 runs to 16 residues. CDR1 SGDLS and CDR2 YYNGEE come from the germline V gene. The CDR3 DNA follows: TGTGCCAGCAGCGTAGAGCCGGGACAGGGTATTCAGACCCAGTACTTC. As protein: CASSVEPGQGIQTQYF.

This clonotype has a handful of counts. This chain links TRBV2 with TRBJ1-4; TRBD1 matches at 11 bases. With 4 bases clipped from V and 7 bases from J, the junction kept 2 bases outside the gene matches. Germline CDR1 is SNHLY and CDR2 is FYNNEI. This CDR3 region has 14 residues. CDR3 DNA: TGTGCCAGCAGTGCCGGGACAGGGGGTGAAAAACTGTTTTTT. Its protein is CASSAGTGGEKLFF.

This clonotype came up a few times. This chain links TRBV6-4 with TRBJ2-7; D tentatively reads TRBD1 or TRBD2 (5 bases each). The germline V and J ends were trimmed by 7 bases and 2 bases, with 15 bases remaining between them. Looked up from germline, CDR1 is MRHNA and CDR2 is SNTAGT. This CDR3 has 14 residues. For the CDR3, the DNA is TGTGCCAGCACCACGCCGGGACGCACCTACGAGCAGTACTTC. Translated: CASTTPGRTYEQYF.

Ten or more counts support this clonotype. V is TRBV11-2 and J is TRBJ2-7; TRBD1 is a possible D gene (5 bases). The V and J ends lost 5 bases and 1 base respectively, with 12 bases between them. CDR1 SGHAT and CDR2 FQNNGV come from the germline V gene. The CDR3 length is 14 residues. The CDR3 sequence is CASSPRYRSYEQYF. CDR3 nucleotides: TGTGCCAGCAGCCCACGATACAGGTCCTACGAGCAGTACTTC.

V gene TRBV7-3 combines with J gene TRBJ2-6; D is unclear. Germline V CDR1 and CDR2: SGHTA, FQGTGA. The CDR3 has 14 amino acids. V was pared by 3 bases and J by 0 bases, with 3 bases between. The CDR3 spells CASSLSSGANVLTF. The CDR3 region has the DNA TGTGCCAGCAGCTTGAGCTCTGGGGCCAACGTCCTGACTTTC.

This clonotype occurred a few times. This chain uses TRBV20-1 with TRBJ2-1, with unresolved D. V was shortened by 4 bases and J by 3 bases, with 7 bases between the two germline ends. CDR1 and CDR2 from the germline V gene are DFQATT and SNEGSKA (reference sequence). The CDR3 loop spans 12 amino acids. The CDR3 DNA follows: TGCAGTGCTAATGTCAACTACAATGAGCAGTTCTTC. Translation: CSANVNYNEQFF.

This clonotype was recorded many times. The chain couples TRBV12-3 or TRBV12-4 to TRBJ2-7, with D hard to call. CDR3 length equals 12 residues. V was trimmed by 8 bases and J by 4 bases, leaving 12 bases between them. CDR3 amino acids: CASRAHGYEQYF. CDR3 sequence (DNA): TGTGCCAGCCGGGCCCATGGATACGAGCAGTACTTC.

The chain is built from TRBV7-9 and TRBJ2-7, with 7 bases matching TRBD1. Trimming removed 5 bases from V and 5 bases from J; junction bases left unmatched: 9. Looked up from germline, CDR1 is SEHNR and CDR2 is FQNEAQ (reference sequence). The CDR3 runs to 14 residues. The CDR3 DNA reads TGTGCCAGCAGCCACTCCGGGACAGCCCACGAGCAGTACTTC. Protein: CASSHSGTAHEQYF.

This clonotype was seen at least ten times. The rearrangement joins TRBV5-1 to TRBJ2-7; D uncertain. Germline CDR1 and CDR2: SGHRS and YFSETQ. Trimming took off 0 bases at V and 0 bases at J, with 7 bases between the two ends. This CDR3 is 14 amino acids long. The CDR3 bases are TGCGCCAGCAGCTTGGATTACGGCTCCTACGAGCAGTACTTC. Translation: CASSLDYGSYEQYF.

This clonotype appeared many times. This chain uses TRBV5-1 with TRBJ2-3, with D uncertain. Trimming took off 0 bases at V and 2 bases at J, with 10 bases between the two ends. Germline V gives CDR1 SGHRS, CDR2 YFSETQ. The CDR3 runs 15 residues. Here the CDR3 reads CASSLAVGITDTQYF. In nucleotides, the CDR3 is TGCGCCAGCAGCTTGGCCGTTGGAATCACAGATACGCAGTATTTT.

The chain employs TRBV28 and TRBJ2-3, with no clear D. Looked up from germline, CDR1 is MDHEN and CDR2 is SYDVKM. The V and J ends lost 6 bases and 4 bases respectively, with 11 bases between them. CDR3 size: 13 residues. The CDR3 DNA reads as TGTGCCAGCAGCTTCCATACCTCAGATACGCAGTATTTT. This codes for CASSFHTSDTQYF.

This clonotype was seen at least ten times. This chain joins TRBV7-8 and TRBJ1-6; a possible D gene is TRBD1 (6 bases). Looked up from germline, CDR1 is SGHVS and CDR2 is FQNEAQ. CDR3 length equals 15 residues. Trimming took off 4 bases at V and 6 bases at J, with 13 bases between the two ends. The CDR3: CASSSAGTPNSPLHF. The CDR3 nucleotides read TGTGCCAGCAGCTCCGCCGGGACACCTAATTCACCCCTCCACTTT.